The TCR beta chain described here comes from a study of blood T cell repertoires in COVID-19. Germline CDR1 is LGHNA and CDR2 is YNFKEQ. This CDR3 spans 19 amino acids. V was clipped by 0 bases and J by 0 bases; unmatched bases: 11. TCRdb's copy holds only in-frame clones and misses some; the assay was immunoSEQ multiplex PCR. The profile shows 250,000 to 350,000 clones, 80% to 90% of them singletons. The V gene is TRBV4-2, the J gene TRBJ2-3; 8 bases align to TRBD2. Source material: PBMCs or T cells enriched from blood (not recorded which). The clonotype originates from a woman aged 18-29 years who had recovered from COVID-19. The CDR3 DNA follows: TGTGCCAGCAGCCAAGAGGGTGGCGGGGGGCCGCCTAGCACAGATACGCAGTATTTT. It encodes CASSQEGGGGPPSTDTQYF.